The clone carrying this T cell receptor (beta chain) was observed a handful of times. Its specificity is unknown. The sample belongs to a study of blood T cells in healthy people across ages. Study-level points and caveats: The lack of PBMC sorting stopped any conclusive naive versus antigen-experienced comparison. Comparison with aged donors showed that long-lived donors had more naive CD4+ cells and higher diversity.

Primers used in a second PCR of roughly 7 to 11 cycles were a sample-barcoded 5' primer and a J-beta primer mix. Through a template-switch adaptor with 12 random nucleotides, each cDNA molecule received a tag. TCRdb re-called the 5' RACE reads with MiXCR, one entry per CDR3 protein. This table has 800,000 to 950,000 distinct CDR3 sequences, 48% appearing once. The specimen was blood. The sequence came from a young man in good health.

The CDR3 region has the DNA TGTGCCAGCAGCACCCAAGGGTGGGGTTCGCAGTTCTTC. Protein product: CASSTQGWGSQFF. The chain employs TRBV7-9 and TRBJ2-1; D call uncertain. Trimming took 5 bases from V and 12 from J, leaving 17 bases between them. Germline-derived CDR1 and CDR2 are SEHNR and FQNEAQ (reference sequence). The CDR3 spans 13 residues.